This TCR beta chain was identified during a study of cytomegalovirus exposure and HLA in healthy donors. PCR employed 60 Vbeta and 13 Jbeta primers. Assay used: immunoSEQ multiplex PCR; TCRdb lists only in-frame clones, some missing. The sample lists about 160,000 clones, over 60% seen once, with about 0.93% in the top ten. This CDR3 is 16 amino acids long. CDR1 and CDR2 (germline): LNHDA, SQIVND (reference sequence). Trimming removed 8 bases from V and 7 bases from J; junction bases left unmatched: 13. The clonotype originates from a woman aged 50 to 60 in good health and CMV-seropositive. The rearrangement joins TRBV19 to TRBJ2-1; TRBD2 matches at 11 bases. Material: PBMCs. The CDR3 coding sequence is TGTGCCAGTTCCACATATAGCGGGGGGGCCTGGAATGAGCAGTTCTTC. Translated: CASSTYSGGAWNEQFF.